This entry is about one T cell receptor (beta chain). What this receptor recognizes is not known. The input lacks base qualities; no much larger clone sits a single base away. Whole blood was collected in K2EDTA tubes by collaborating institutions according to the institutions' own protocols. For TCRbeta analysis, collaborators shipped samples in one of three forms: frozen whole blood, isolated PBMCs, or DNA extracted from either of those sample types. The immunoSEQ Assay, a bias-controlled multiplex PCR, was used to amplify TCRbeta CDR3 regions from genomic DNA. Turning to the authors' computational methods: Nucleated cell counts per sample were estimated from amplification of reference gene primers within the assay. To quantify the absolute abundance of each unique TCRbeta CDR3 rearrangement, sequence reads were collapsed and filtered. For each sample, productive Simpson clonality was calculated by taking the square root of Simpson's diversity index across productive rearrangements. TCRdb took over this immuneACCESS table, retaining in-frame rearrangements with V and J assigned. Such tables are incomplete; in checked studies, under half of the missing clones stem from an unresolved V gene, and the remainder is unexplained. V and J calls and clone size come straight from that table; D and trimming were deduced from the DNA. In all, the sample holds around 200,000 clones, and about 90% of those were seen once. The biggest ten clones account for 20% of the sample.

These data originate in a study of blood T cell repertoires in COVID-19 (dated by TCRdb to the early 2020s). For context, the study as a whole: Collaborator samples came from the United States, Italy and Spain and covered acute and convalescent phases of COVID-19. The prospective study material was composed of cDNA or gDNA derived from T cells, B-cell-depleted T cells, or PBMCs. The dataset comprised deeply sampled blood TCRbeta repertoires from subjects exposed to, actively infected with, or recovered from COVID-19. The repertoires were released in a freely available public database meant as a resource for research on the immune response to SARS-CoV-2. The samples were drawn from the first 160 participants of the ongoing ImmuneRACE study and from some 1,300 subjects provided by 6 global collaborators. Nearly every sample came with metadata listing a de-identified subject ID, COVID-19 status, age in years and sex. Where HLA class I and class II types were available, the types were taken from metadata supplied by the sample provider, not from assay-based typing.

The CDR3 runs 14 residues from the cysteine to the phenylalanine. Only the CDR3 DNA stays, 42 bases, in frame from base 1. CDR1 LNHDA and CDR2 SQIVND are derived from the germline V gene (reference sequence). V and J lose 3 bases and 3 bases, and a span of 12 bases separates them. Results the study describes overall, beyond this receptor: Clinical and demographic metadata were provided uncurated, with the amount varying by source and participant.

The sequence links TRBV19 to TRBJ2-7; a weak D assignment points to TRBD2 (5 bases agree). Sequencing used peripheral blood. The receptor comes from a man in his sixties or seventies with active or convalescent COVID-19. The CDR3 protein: CASSIRTGLYEQYF. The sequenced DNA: TGTGCCAGTAGTATCCGGACTGGGCTCTACGAGCAGTACTTC.